These 9 T cell receptor beta chains originate from one sample sequenced in a study of T-cell reconstitution after alpha-beta-depleted transplantation in children. Using unique molecular identifiers, the investigators prepared the TCRbeta library. MiXCR, applied by TCRdb to the PCR reads, yields one record per CDR3 protein. The table includes some 400,000 distinct CDR3 sequences, roughly 22% detected once. The starting material was PBMCs from the stem cell graft donor, obtained from the stem cell graft. These receptors all come from a human donor who donated a stem cell graft to a child with acute myeloid leukemia.

The table lists this clonotype with a few counts. The V call is TRBV27, the J call TRBJ2-7; a weak D match, TRBD1 (5 bases). Trimming shortened V by 4 bases and J by 6 bases, and 16 bases separated the two germline ends. The V gene's germline CDR1 is MNHEY and CDR2 SMNVEV (reference sequence). The CDR3 length is 14 residues. The CDR3 DNA reads TGTGCCAGCAGTTCGGCAGGGTGGGTTGGCGAGCAGTACTTC. Protein product: CASSSAGWVGEQYF.

This chain joins TRBV7-3 and TRBJ2-1; 7 bases are a match to TRBD2. V dropped 5 bases and J dropped 5; count of bases not matched to a gene: 0. CDR1 SGHTA and CDR2 FQGTGA come from the germline V gene. The CDR3 covers 12 residues. In DNA form, the CDR3 reads TGTGCCAGCAGCCGGGGGGACAATGAGCAGTTCTTC. Translation: CASSRGDNEQFF.

The J gene is TRBJ2-1, the V gene TRBV24-1; TRBD2 agrees at 10 bases. The germline V gene has CDR1 KGHDR and CDR2 SFDVKD. This CDR3 contains 16 residues. V gave up 5 bases and J gave up 8 bases; unmatched junction bases: 11. In DNA form, the CDR3 reads TGTGCCACCAGTGCCTTTTCTAGCGGGAGTATCTATGAGCAGTTCTTC. Residues: CATSAFSSGSIYEQFF.

This sequence joins TRBV20-1 and TRBJ2-7, with 10 bases that match TRBD1. This CDR3 is built from 15 residues. Germline-derived CDR1 and CDR2 are DFQATT and SNEGSKA (reference sequence). The J segment lost 6 bases and the V segment lost 3 bases, leaving 11 bases of the junction unmatched. CDR3 sequence: CSASLLGQGKGEQYF. The CDR3 coding sequence is TGCAGTGCTAGTCTGCTGGGACAGGGGAAGGGCGAGCAGTACTTC.

This clonotype was picked up a small number of times. This chain joins TRBV24-1 and TRBJ2-1, with 9 positions matching TRBD2. Trimming took 0 bases from V and 4 from J; bases not matched to a gene: 3. This CDR3 has 16 amino acids. Germline assignment: CDR1 KGHDR and CDR2 SFDVKD. CDR3 DNA sequence: TGTGCCACCAGTGATTTGGGAACTAGCGGGTACAATGAGCAGTTCTTC. Its translation: CATSDLGTSGYNEQFF.

The chain has TRBV29-1 and TRBJ2-7, with TRBD2 matching over 8 bases. Unmatched junction bases numbered 14, after V lost 7 bases and J lost 0 bases. CDR1 is SQVTM and CDR2 is ANQGSEA in the germline V gene. The CDR3 spans 16 residues. DNA for the CDR3: TGCAGCGCTCAAAAGGGGGGCGGGAGGAGCTCCTACGAGCAGTACTTC. Translating gives CSAQKGGGRSSYEQYF.

V is TRBV4-1 and J is TRBJ1-4; a weak D match, TRBD1 (5 bases). This CDR3 spans 14 amino acids. Looked up from germline, CDR1 is MGHRA and CDR2 is YSYEKL. The ends were cut back, 0 bases at V and 5 bases at J, with 7 bases in the middle. CDR3 in amino acids: CASSQETANEKLFF. CDR3 nucleotides: TGCGCCAGCAGCCAAGAGACAGCAAATGAAAAACTGTTTTTT.

The chain employs TRBV2 and TRBJ2-3, with TRBD1 as a possible D gene (7 bases). Germline assignment: CDR1 SNHLY and CDR2 FYNNEI. The CDR3 has 17 amino acids. Deletions cut 6 bases from V and 3 bases from J, with 22 bases between. The CDR3 bases are TGTGCCAGCAGCAGGGGGGCCTCACGGCGTGAGACAGATACGCAGTATTTT. This translates into CASSRGASRRETDTQYF.

This chain joins TRBV13 and TRBJ2-7, with no clear D. V was cut by 0 bases and J by 2 bases, with 8 bases left in between. CDR3 length equals 14 residues. Germline V lookup: CDR1 PRHDT, CDR2 FYEKMQ (reference sequence). The CDR3 is CASSLGTFPYEQYF. The DNA for the CDR3 is TGTGCCAGCAGCTTAGGGACTTTCCCCTACGAGCAGTACTTC.